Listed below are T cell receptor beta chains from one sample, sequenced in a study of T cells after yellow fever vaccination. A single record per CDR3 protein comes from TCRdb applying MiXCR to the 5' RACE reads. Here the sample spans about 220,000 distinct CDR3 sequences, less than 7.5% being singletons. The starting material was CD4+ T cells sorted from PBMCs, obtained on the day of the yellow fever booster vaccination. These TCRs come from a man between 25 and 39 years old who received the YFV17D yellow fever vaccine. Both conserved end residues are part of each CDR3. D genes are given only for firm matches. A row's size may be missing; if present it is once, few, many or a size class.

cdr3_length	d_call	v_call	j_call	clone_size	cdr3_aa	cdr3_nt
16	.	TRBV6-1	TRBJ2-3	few	CASSRTGFSSTDTQYF	TGTGCCAGCAGCCGGACGGGGTTCTCTAGCACAGATACGCAGTATTTT
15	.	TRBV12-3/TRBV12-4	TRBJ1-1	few	CASSGPRRGVTEAFF	TGTGCCAGCAGTGGACCCAGAAGAGGGGTCACTGAAGCTTTCTTT
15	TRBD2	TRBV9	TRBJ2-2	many	CASSVLAGAPGELFF	TGTGCCAGCAGCGTACTAGCGGGAGCCCCCGGGGAGCTGTTTTTT
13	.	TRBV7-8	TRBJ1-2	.	CASSLFSENGYTF	TGTGCCAGCAGCTTATTCTCGGAGAACGGCTACACCTTC
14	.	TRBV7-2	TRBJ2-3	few	CASSPDPSTDTQYF	TGTGCCAGCAGCCCGGACCCCAGCACAGATACGCAGTATTTT
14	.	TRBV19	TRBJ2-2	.	CASRGYANTGELFF	TGTGCCAGCAGGGGTTACGCGAACACCGGGGAGCTGTTTTTT
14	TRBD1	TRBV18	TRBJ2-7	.	CASSPPAQGREQYF	TGTGCCAGCTCACCACCAGCACAGGGGAGAGAGCAGTACTTC
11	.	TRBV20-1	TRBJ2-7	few	CSASGNYEQYF	TGCAGTGCTAGCGGAAACTACGAGCAGTACTTC
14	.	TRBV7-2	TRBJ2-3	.	CASSLSRDTDTQYF	TGTGCCAGCAGCTTAAGCAGGGACACAGATACGCAGTATTTT
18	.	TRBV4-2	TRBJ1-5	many	CASSQDPYYREGNQPQHF	TGTGCCAGCAGCCAGGATCCCTACTACAGGGAGGGCAATCAGCCCCAGCATTTT
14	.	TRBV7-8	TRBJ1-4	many	CASSLGSTNEKLFF	TGTGCCAGCAGCTTAGGCTCAACTAATGAAAAACTGTTTTTT
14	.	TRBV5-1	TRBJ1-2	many	CASSLGGRDYGYTF	TGCGCCAGCAGCTTGGGAGGACGCGACTATGGCTACACCTTC